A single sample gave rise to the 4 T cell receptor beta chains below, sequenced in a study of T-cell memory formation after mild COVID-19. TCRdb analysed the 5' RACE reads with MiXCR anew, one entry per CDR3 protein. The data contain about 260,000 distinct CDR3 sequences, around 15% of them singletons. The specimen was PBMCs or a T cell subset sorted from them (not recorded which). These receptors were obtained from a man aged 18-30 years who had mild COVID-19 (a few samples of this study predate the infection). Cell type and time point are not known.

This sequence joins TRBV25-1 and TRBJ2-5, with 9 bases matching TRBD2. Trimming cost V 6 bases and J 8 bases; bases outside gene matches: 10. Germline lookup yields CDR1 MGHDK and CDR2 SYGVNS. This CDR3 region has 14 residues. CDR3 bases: TGTGCCAGCAGCCCTCGGACTAGCGAGCGAACCCAGTACTTC. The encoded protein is CASSPRTSERTQYF.

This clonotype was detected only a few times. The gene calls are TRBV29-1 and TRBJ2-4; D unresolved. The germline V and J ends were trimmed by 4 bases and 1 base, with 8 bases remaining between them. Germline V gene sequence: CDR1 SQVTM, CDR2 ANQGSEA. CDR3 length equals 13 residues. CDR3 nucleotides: TGCAGCGTTGGCTCATGGGCCAAAAACATTCAGTACTTC. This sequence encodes CSVGSWAKNIQYF.

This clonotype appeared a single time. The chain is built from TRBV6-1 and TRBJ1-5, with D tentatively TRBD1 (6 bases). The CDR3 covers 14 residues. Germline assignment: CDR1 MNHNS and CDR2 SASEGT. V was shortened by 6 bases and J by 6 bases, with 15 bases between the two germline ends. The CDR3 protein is CASRRTASGQPQHF. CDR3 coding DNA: TGTGCCAGCAGACGGACAGCATCCGGTCAGCCCCAGCATTTT.

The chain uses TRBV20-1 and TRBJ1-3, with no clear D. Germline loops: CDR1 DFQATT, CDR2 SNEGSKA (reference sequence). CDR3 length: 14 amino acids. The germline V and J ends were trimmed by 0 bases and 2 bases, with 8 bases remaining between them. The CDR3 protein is CSARDGRAGNTIYF. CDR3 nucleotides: TGCAGTGCTAGAGATGGGAGGGCTGGAAACACCATATATTTT.